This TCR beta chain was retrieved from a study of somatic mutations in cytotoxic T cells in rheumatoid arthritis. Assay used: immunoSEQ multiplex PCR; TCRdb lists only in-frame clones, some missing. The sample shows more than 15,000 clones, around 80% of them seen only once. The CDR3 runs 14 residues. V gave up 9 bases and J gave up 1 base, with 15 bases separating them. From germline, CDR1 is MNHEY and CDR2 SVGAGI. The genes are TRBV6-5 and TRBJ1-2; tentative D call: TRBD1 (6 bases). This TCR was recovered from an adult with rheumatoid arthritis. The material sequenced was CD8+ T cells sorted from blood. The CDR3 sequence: CARKGDIYNYGYTF. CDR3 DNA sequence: TGTGCCAGAAAAGGGGACATATATAACTATGGCTACACCTTC.